The 16 T cell receptor beta chains below come from one sample, sequenced in a study of T and B cells in COVID-19 patients (dated by TCRdb to between 2020 and 2021). The instrument given in TCRdb is Illumina MiSeq. TRB rearrangements were amplified by multiplex PCR with BIOMED2 TRB-A/B primer pools. The public reads were run again by TCRdb, first through fastp at Q25 and then through MiXCR, and only productive beta chains were kept. One record per CDR3 amino acid sequence lists the most common genes and DNA. Here the sample has nearly 2,500 distinct CDR3 sequences; about 25% occur a single time. The ten largest clones represent less than 85% of the sample. Genomic DNA extracted from blood, in amounts of about 220-500 ng, served as the starting material for amplifying TRB repertoires. The specimen sequenced was blood. These receptors originate from a human donor with active COVID-19.

This clonotype came up a few times. The chain recombines TRBV7-9 with TRBJ2-7, with 7 bases matching TRBD1. Germline CDR1 and CDR2: SEHNR and FQNEAQ (reference sequence). The CDR3 spans 16 residues. The V segment lost 5 bases and the J segment 3 bases; nucleotides outside the gene matches: 13. The CDR3, as DNA: TGTGCCAGCAGCAGAGCCTCCGGGACAGACGTCTACGAGCAGTACTTC. This gives the protein CASSRASGTDVYEQYF. The variable domain in full, completed from reference TRBV7-9 and TRBJ2-7, reads DTGVSQNPRHKITKRGQNVTFRCDPISEHNRLYWYRQTLGQGPEFLTYFQNEAQLEKSRLLSDRFSAERPKGSFSTLEIQRTEQGDSAMYLCASSRASGTDVYEQYFGPGTRLTVT.

V and J are TRBV7-9 and TRBJ1-1, with no clear D. Germline CDR1 SEHNR, CDR2 FQNEAQ (reference sequence). The CDR3 has 14 amino acids. V gave up 5 bases and J gave up 10 bases, with 20 bases separating them. CDR3 region: CASSPPGRGYRAFF. In nucleotides, the CDR3 is TGTGCCAGCAGCCCTCCGGGCCGAGGGTATAGAGCTTTCTTT.

Judged by abundance, this clonotype is medium-sized (0.01 to 0.1%). The chain joins TRBV27 to TRBJ2-1; TRBD2 agrees at 12 bases. V trimming: 6 bases; J trimming: 6 bases; junction bases outside the gene matches: 6. The CDR3 is 15 residues long. Looked up from germline, CDR1 is MNHEY and CDR2 is SMNVEV (reference sequence). In DNA, the CDR3 is TGTGCCAGCAGCATATCGGGACTAGCGGGCAATGAGCAGTTCTTC. It specifies CASSISGLAGNEQFF.

On this clonotype: The junction shows a germline mismatch at one end, possibly a read error. V gene TRBV5-3 combines with J gene TRBJ2-7; 12 nucleotides agree with TRBD2. TRBV5-3 is placed among ORFs of uncertain function. This CDR3 has 15 residues. This CDR3 is CASSLTQLAGGEQYF. As DNA, the CDR3 is TGCGCCAGCAGCTTGACACAACTAGCGGGAGGTGAGCAGTACTTC.

This clonotype came up a few times. V gene TRBV6-5 combines with J gene TRBJ1-4; D possibly corresponds to TRBD1 (6 bases). Trimming took 0 bases from V and 8 from J, leaving 16 bases between them. The CDR3 has 16 residues. Germline V gene sequence: CDR1 MNHEY, CDR2 SVGAGI. CDR3 protein: CASSYSGQGKKEKLFF. In nucleotides, the CDR3 is TGTGCCAGCAGTTACTCAGGGCAGGGGAAGAAGGAAAAACTGTTTTTT.

There are a few counts of this clonotype. This rearrangement joins TRBV7-9 to TRBJ2-1; 9 nucleotides agree with TRBD2. CDR1 and CDR2 from the germline V gene are SEHNR and FQNEAQ (reference sequence). The CDR3 length is 15 residues. After removal of 5 bases from V and 8 bases from J, the junction contained 10 bases not matched to a gene. The CDR3 DNA is TGTGCCAGCAGCCAGGGGGGGACTAGCTTCCATGAGCAGTTCTTC. Amino acids: CASSQGGTSFHEQFF.

The chain combines TRBV6-1 with TRBJ1-6; 7 bases are shared with TRBD1. J was trimmed by 10 bases and V by 10 bases; bases with no gene match: 10. The CDR3 loop spans 13 amino acids. CDR1 is MNHNS and CDR2 is SASEGT in the germline V gene. The chain's CDR3 is CATADREDSPLHF. CDR3 DNA: TGTGCCACCGCTGACAGGGAGGACTCACCCCTCCACTTT.

This clonotype is labeled medium-sized. The chain carries TRBV29-1 and TRBJ1-2, with TRBD1 matching over 9 bases. Trimming cost V 6 bases and J 5 bases; bases outside gene matches: 7. CDR3 length: 13 amino acids. CDR1 is SQVTM, CDR2 ANQGSEA, per germline. The CDR3 region has the DNA TGCAGCGTGTCCCGGGGACAGGGTTATGGCTACACCTTC. Its protein is CSVSRGQGYGYTF.

This clonotype is judged medium-sized. The J gene is TRBJ1-2, the V gene TRBV29-1; no clear D. Germline lookup yields CDR1 SQVTM and CDR2 ANQGSEA. V was pared by 0 bases and J by 8 bases, with 16 bases between. The CDR3 sequence is 14 residues long. The CDR3 region is CSVEEYGRAGGYTF. The CDR3 DNA sequence: TGCAGCGTTGAAGAGTATGGTAGGGCTGGGGGCTACACCTTC.

This chain uses TRBV6-5 with TRBJ2-7, with TRBD2 identical over 8 bases. Per germline, CDR1 MNHEY and CDR2 SVGAGI. The CDR3 is 13 amino acids. V was clipped by 7 bases and J by 6 bases; unmatched bases: 8. CDR3 sequence (DNA): TGTGCCAGCATCCGGGGGGGGGTCGGCGAGCAGTACTTC. As protein: CASIRGGVGEQYF.

Relative to its sample, this clonotype is medium-sized (0.01 to 0.1%). V gene TRBV5-5 combines with J gene TRBJ2-7; D perhaps matches TRBD1 (6 bases). The CDR3 length is 14 residues. CDR1 and CDR2 (germline): SGHKS, YYEKEE (reference sequence). V lost 2 bases and J lost 2, with 11 bases in between. CDR3: CASSLPTGPYEQYF. The CDR3 DNA is TGTGCCAGCAGCTTACCGACAGGCCCCTACGAGCAGTACTTC. The whole variable domain, remainder taken from reference TRBV5-5 and TRBJ2-7, is DAGVTQSPTHLIKTRGQQVTLRCSPISGHKSVSWYQQVLGQGPQFIFQYYEKEERGRGNFPDRFSARQFPNYSSELNVNALLLGDSALYLCASSLPTGPYEQYFGPGTRLTVT.

This clonotype is deemed medium-sized (0.01 to 0.1%). V is TRBV5-5 and J is TRBJ2-1, with TRBD2 as a possible D gene (6 bases). Germline V gives CDR1 SGHKS, CDR2 YYEKEE (reference sequence). CDR3 length: 14 amino acids. The V end lost 0 bases, the J end lost 5 bases, and 9 bases lay between the germline ends. The CDR3 bases are TGTGCCAGCAGCTTGGCCGGCGGGAACAATGAGCAGTTCTTC. It codes for CASSLAGGNNEQFF.

The chain is built from TRBV6-1 and TRBJ1-4, with unresolved D. Trimming took 5 bases from V and 6 from J, leaving 10 bases between them. In germline, CDR1 is MNHNS, CDR2 SASEGT. CDR3 length equals 13 residues. This CDR3 reads CASSHRRDEKLFF. Here the CDR3 DNA reads TGTGCCAGCAGTCACCGAAGGGATGAAAAACTGTTTTTT.

The rearrangement uses TRBV19 and TRBJ2-6; 10 bases agree with TRBD2. J was trimmed by 4 bases and V by 3 bases; bases with no gene match: 9. The CDR3 sequence is 18 residues long. CDR1 and CDR2 from the germline V gene are LNHDA and SQIVND (reference sequence). The CDR3 DNA follows: TGTGCCAGTAGTATTGAGCTAGCGGGAGTCTCGGGGGCCAACGTCCTGACTTTC. This translates into CASSIELAGVSGANVLTF.

This clonotype occurred a few times. The chain recombines TRBV19 with TRBJ1-2; no clear D gene. The CDR3 runs to 16 residues. The ends were cut back, 5 bases at V and 8 bases at J, with 24 bases in the middle. Germline V gene sequence: CDR1 LNHDA, CDR2 SQIVND (reference sequence). CDR3 sequence reads: CASSLYQASAGKGYTF. CDR3 coding DNA: TGTGCCAGTAGTCTCTATCAGGCCAGCGCGGGGAAGGGCTACACCTTC.

This clonotype came up many times. This chain links TRBV7-6 with TRBJ2-3; no firm D call. The CDR3 sequence is 14 residues long. Trimming left V 11 bases short and J 2 bases short, with 17 bases between. Germline V gives CDR1 SGHVS, CDR2 FNYEAQ. Here the CDR3 reads CASSLEPHTDTQYF. The CDR3 DNA reads TGTGCCTCCAGCTTGGAGCCCCACACAGATACGCAGTATTTT.